This T cell receptor (beta chain) was captured by sequencing in a study of T cell responses to AZD1222 COVID-19 vaccine. Measured with immunoSEQ multiplex PCR; TCRdb has only the in-frame clones, and not every one. The sample carries 95,000 to 100,000 clones, around nine tenths recorded once. The CDR3 sequence is 15 residues long. Germline CDR1 reads SGHRS; CDR2 reads YFSETQ. V was clipped by 4 bases and J by 0 bases, with 12 bases between them. With respect to this clone: The antigen remains unidentified.

Whole-study findings and limits: Clonal diversity was possibly underestimated, and white British individuals and females predominated among donors. Repertoire sampling occurred only after the peak T cell response.

The sequence came from an adult who received the AZD1222 COVID-19 vaccine. The V gene is TRBV5-1, the J gene TRBJ2-3, with D perhaps TRBD1 (5 bases). The sample was peripheral blood, taken 28 days after the second AZD1222 dose. The CDR3 nucleotides are TGCGCCAGCAGCCGCCAGGGCTCTAGCACAGATACGCAGTATTTT. Protein sequence: CASSRQGSSTDTQYF.